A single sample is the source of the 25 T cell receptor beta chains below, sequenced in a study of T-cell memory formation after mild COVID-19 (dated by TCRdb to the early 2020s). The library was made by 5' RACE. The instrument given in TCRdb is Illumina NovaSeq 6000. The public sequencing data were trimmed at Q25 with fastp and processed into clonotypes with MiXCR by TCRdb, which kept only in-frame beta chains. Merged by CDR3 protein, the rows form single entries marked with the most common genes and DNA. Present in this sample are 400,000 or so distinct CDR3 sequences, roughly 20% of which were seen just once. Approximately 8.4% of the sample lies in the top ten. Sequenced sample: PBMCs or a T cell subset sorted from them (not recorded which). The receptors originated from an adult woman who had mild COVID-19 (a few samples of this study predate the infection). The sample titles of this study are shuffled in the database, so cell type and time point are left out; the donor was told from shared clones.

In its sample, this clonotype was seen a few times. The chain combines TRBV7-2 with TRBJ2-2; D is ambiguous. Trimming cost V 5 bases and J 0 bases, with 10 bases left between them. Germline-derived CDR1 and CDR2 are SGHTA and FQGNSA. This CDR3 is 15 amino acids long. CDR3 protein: CASSRWTTNTGELFF. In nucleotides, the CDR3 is TGTGCCAGCAGCCGCTGGACGACGAACACCGGGGAGCTGTTTTTT.

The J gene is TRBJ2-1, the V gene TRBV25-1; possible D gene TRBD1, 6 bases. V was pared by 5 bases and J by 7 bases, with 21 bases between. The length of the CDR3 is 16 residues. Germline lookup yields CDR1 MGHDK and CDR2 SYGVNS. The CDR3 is CASSTQGESRWNEQFF. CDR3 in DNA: TGTGCCAGCAGTACACAGGGAGAGTCTAGATGGAATGAGCAGTTCTTC.

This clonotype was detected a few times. CDR3 amino acids: CASSWITRTGELFF. The CDR3 DNA sequence: TGTGCCAGTAGTTGGATCACTCGGACCGGGGAGCTGTTTTTT. The chain recombines TRBV19 with TRBJ2-2; D is unresolved. Germline CDR1 is LNHDA and CDR2 is SQIVND (reference sequence). This CDR3 has 14 amino acids. The V and J ends lost 5 bases and 5 bases respectively, with 12 bases between them.

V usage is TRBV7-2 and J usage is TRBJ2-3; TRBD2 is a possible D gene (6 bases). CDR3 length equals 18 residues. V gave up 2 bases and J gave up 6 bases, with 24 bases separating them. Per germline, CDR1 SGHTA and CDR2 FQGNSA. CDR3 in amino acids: CASSLRAGATSRADTQYF. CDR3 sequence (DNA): TGTGCCAGCAGCTTAAGAGCGGGCGCAACGTCCAGGGCGGATACGCAGTATTTT.

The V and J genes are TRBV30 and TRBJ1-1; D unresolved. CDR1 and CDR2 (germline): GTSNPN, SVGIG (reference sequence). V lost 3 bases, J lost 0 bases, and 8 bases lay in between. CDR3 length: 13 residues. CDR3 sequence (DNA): TGTGCCTGGAGGGGTCAGATGAACACTGAAGCTTTCTTT. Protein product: CAWRGQMNTEAFF. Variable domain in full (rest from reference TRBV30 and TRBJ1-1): SQTIHQWPATLVQPVGSPLSLECTVEGTSNPNLYWYRQAAGRGLQLLFYSVGIGQISSEVPQNLSASRPQDRQFILSSKKLLLSDSGFYLCAWRGQMNTEAFFGQGTRLTVV.

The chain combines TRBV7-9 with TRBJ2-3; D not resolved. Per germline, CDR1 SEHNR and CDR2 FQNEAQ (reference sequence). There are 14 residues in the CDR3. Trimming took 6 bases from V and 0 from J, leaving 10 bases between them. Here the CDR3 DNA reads TGTGCCAGCAGTTTGCGGATGAGCACAGATACGCAGTATTTT. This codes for CASSLRMSTDTQYF.

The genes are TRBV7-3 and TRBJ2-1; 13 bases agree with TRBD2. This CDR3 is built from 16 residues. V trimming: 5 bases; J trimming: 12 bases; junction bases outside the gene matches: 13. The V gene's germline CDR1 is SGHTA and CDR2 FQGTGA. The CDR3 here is CASSPMGLAGSMRQFF. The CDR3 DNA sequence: TGTGCCAGCAGCCCCATGGGACTAGCGGGATCAATGAGGCAGTTCTTC. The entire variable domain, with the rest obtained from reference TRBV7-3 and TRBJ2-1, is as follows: GAGVSQTPSNKVTEKGKYVELRCDPISGHTALYWYRQSLGQGPEFLIYFQGTGAADDSGLPNDRFFAVRPEGSVSTLKIQRTERGDSAVYLCASSPMGLAGSMRQFFGPGTRLTVL.

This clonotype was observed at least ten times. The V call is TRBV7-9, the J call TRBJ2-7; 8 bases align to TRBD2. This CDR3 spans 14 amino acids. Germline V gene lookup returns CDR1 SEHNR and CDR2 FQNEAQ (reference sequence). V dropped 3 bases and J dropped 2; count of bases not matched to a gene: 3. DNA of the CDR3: TGTGCCAGCAGCTTCGCGGGAGGAGCCTACGAGCAGTACTTC. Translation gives CASSFAGGAYEQYF.

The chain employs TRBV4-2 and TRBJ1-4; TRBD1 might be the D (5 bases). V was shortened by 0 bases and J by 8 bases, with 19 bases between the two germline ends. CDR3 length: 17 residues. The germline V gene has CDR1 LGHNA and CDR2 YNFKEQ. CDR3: CASSQDLARARKEKLFF. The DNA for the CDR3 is TGTGCCAGCAGCCAAGATCTCGCCAGGGCCCGAAAGGAAAAACTGTTTTTT.

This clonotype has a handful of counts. CDR3 in DNA: TGTGCCAGCAGCGTAGGCGGGGGGGCCGATAATGAGCAGTTCTTC. Protein: CASSVGGGADNEQFF. The V call is TRBV9, the J call TRBJ2-1, with TRBD2 matching over 9 bases. The germline V gene has CDR1 SGDLS and CDR2 YYNGEE. The V gene end was trimmed by 0 bases and the J gene end by 7 bases; junction bases not matched to a gene: 5. The CDR3 has 15 residues.

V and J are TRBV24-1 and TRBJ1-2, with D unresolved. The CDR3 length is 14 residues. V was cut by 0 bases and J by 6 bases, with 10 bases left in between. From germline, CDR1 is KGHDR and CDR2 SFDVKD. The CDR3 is CATSDLSQIHGYTF. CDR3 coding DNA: TGTGCCACCAGTGATTTGTCTCAGATTCATGGCTACACCTTC.

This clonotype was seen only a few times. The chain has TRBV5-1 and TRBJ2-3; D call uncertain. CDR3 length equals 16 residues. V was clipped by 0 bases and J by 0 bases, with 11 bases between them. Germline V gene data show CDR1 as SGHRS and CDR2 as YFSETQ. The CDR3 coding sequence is TGCGCCAGCAGCTTGGAGTACGGGCCTAGCACAGATACGCAGTATTTT. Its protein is CASSLEYGPSTDTQYF. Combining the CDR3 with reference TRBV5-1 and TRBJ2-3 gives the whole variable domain KAGVTQTPRYLIKTRGQQVTLSCSPISGHRSVSWYQQTPGQGLQFLFEYFSETQRNKGNFPGRFSGRQFSNSRSEMNVSTLELGDSALYLCASSLEYGPSTDTQYFGPGTRLTVL.

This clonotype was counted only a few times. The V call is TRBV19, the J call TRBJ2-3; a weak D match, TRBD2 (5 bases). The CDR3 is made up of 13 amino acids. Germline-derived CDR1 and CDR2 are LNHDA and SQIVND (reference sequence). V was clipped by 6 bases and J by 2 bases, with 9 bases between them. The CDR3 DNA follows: TGTGCCAGTAGGGGAGCGGCCACAGATACGCAGTATTTT. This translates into CASRGAATDTQYF.

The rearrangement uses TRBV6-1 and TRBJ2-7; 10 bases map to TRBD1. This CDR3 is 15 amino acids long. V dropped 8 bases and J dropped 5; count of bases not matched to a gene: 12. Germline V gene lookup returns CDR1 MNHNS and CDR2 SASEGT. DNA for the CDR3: TGTGCCAGCTCCCGGCCGGGACAGGGGTCCCACGAGCAGTACTTC. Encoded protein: CASSRPGQGSHEQYF.

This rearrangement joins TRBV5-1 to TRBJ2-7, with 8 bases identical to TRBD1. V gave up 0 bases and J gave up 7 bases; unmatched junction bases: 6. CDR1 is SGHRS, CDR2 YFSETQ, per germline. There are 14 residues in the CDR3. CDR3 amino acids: CASSLAGQGGEQYF. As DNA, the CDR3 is TGCGCCAGCAGCTTGGCCGGACAGGGCGGGGAGCAGTACTTC.

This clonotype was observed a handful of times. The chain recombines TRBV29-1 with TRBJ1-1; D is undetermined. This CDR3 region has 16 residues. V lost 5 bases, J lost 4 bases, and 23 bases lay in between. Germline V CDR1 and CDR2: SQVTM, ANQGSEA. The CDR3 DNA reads TGCAGCGTTATAGACGCAGACCCGGGCAGGAGCACTGAAGCTTTCTTT. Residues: CSVIDADPGRSTEAFF.

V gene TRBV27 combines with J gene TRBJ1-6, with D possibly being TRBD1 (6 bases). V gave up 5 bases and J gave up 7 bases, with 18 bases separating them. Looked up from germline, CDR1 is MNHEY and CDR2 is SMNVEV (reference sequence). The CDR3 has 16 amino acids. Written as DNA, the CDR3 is TGTGCCAGCAGTCCCCTGGGGGGGGCGCTGAATTCACCCCTCCACTTT. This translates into CASSPLGGALNSPLHF.

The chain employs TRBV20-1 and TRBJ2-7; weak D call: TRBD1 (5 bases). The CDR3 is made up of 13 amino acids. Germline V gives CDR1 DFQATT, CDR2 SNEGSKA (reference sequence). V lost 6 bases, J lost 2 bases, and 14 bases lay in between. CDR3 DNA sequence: TGCAGTGCGCGTAGGGGTACGGCCTACGAGCAGTACTTC. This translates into CSARRGTAYEQYF.

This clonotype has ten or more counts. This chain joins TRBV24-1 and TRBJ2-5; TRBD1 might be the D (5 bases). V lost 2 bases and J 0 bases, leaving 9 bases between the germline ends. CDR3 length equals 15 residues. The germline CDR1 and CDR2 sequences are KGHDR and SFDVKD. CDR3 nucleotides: TGTGCCACCAGTGATTATAGACAGTACCAAGAGACCCAGTACTTC. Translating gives CATSDYRQYQETQYF.

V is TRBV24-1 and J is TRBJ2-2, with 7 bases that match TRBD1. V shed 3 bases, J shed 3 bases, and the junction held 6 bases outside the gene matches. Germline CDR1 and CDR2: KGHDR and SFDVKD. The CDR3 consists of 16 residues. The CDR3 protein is CATSDLGQLDTGELFF. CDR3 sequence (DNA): TGTGCCACCAGTGATCTGGGACAGCTGGACACCGGGGAGCTGTTTTTT.

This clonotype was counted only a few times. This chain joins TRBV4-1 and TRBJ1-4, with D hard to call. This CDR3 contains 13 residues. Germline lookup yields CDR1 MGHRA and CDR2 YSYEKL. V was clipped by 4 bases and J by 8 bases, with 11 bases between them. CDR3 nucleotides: TGCGCCAGCAGCCTTACCCTCGTGGAAAAACTGTTTTTT. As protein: CASSLTLVEKLFF.

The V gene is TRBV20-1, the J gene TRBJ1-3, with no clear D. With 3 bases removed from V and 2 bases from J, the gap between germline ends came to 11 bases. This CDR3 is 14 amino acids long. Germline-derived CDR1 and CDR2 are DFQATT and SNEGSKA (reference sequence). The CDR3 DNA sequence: TGCAGTGCTAGGGTCAGGACCGCTGGAAACACCATATATTTT. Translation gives CSARVRTAGNTIYF.

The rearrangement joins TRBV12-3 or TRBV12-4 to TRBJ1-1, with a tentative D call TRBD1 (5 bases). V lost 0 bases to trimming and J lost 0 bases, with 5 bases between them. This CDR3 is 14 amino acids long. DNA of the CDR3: TGTGCCAGCAGTTTAGCGACAGTGAACACTGAAGCTTTCTTT. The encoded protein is CASSLATVNTEAFF.

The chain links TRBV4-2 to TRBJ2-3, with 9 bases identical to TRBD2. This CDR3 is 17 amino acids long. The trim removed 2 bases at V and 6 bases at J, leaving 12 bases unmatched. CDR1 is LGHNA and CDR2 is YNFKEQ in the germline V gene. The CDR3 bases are TGTGCCAGCAGCCAACCCCCAGCGGGGGGCCTAGGGGATACGCAGTATTTT. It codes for CASSQPPAGGLGDTQYF.

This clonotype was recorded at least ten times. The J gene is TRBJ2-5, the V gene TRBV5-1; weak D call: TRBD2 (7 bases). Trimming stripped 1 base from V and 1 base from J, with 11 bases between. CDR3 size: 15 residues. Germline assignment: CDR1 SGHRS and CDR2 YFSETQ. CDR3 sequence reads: CASSLSGGVQETQYF. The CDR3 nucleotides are TGCGCCAGCAGCTTGTCGGGGGGCGTCCAAGAGACCCAGTACTTC.